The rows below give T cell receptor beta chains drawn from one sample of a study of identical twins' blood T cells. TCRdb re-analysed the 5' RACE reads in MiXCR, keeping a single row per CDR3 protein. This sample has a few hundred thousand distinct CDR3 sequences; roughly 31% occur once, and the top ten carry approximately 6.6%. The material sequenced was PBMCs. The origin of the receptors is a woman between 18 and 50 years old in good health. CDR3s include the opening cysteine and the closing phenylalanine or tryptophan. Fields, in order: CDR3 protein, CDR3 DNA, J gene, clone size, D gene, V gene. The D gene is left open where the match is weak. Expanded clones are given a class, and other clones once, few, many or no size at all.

CDR3 protein: CASSPIGTVYNEQFF; CDR3 DNA: TGTGCCAGCAGCCCCATCGGGACAGTCTACAATGAGCAGTTCTTC; J gene: TRBJ2-1; clone size: NA; D gene: TRBD1; V gene: TRBV9
CDR3 protein: CASSMKGQTAFF; CDR3 DNA: TGTGCCAGTAGTATGAAAGGACAGACTGCTTTCTTT; J gene: TRBJ1-1; clone size: few; D gene: NA; V gene: TRBV19
CDR3 protein: CASSLVVWETQYF; CDR3 DNA: TGCGCTAGCAGCTTAGTCGTCTGGGAGACCCAGTACTTC; J gene: TRBJ2-5; clone size: NA; D gene: NA; V gene: TRBV7-7
CDR3 protein: CASTSGRQPQHF; CDR3 DNA: TGTGCCAGTACCTCCGGCCGTCAGCCCCAGCATTTT; J gene: TRBJ1-5; clone size: few; D gene: NA; V gene: TRBV19
CDR3 protein: CASSEDMGAYEQYF; CDR3 DNA: TGTGCCAGCAGTGAGGACATGGGGGCATACGAGCAGTACTTC; J gene: TRBJ2-7; clone size: few; D gene: NA; V gene: TRBV2
CDR3 protein: CAWGLAGYTDTQYF; CDR3 DNA: TGTGCCTGGGGACTAGCGGGATATACAGATACGCAGTATTTT; J gene: TRBJ2-3; clone size: many; D gene: TRBD2; V gene: TRBV30
CDR3 protein: CAISTTRGSREAFF; CDR3 DNA: TGTGCCATCAGTACCACACGGGGCAGCCGGGAAGCTTTCTTT; J gene: TRBJ1-1; clone size: NA; D gene: NA; V gene: TRBV10-3
CDR3 protein: CASSRTGTVGEKLFF; CDR3 DNA: TGTGCCAGCAGCCGAACCGGGACAGTGGGCGAAAAACTGTTTTTT; J gene: TRBJ1-4; clone size: once; D gene: TRBD1; V gene: TRBV2
CDR3 protein: CASSESQVGVRAFF; CDR3 DNA: TGTGCCAGCAGTGAAAGTCAGGTTGGTGTAAGAGCTTTCTTT; J gene: TRBJ1-1; clone size: NA; D gene: NA; V gene: TRBV2
CDR3 protein: CSAYDGNTEAFF; CDR3 DNA: TGCAGTGCCTACGACGGGAACACTGAAGCTTTCTTT; J gene: TRBJ1-1; clone size: few; D gene: NA; V gene: TRBV20-1
CDR3 protein: CTSSQGRAQETQYF; CDR3 DNA: TGTACCAGCAGCCAAGGGCGGGCTCAAGAGACCCAGTACTTC; J gene: TRBJ2-5; clone size: NA; D gene: NA; V gene: TRBV16
CDR3 protein: CAGSLASGGTEAFF; CDR3 DNA: TGTGCCGGCAGCTTAGCCTCGGGGGGCACTGAAGCTTTCTTT; J gene: TRBJ1-1; clone size: few; D gene: NA; V gene: TRBV7-9
CDR3 protein: CSARTGTYGYTF; CDR3 DNA: TGCAGTGCCAGGACAGGGACCTATGGCTACACCTTC; J gene: TRBJ1-2; clone size: NA; D gene: TRBD1; V gene: TRBV20-1
CDR3 protein: CASSIDRGSSYNEQFF; CDR3 DNA: TGTGCCAGTAGTATAGACAGGGGGTCGTCCTACAATGAGCAGTTCTTC; J gene: TRBJ2-1; clone size: few; D gene: TRBD1; V gene: TRBV19
CDR3 protein: CASIAGTSGTYEQYF; CDR3 DNA: TGCGCCAGCATCGCCGGGACTAGCGGAACCTACGAGCAGTACTTC; J gene: TRBJ2-7; clone size: many; D gene: TRBD2; V gene: TRBV10-2
CDR3 protein: CTSSLATSYEQYF; CDR3 DNA: TGTACCAGCAGCTTGGCCACCTCCTACGAGCAGTACTTC; J gene: TRBJ2-7; clone size: NA; D gene: NA; V gene: TRBV5-6
CDR3 protein: CASSYQGANVLTF; CDR3 DNA: TGTGCCAGCAGTTACCAGGGGGCCAACGTCCTGACTTTC; J gene: TRBJ2-6; clone size: many; D gene: NA; V gene: TRBV6-2/TRBV6-3
CDR3 protein: CAWKGAVVANEKLFF; CDR3 DNA: TGTGCCTGGAAGGGGGCGGTGGTTGCTAATGAAAAACTGTTTTTT; J gene: TRBJ1-4; clone size: few; D gene: TRBD1; V gene: TRBV30
CDR3 protein: CASHSQGDSGNTIYF; CDR3 DNA: TGTGCCAGCCACTCACAGGGTGACTCTGGAAACACCATATATTTT; J gene: TRBJ1-3; clone size: NA; D gene: NA; V gene: TRBV3-1
CDR3 protein: CSVVGGQTNEKLFF; CDR3 DNA: TGCAGCGTCGTCGGGGGCCAGACCAATGAAAAACTGTTTTTT; J gene: TRBJ1-4; clone size: NA; D gene: NA; V gene: TRBV29-1
CDR3 protein: CSVEGRRSPDTQYF; CDR3 DNA: TGCAGCGTTGAAGGTCGGAGGTCCCCAGATACGCAGTATTTT; J gene: TRBJ2-3; clone size: NA; D gene: NA; V gene: TRBV29-1
CDR3 protein: CASSYWQDGYTF; CDR3 DNA: TGTGCCAGCAGTTACTGGCAGGATGGCTACACCTTC; J gene: TRBJ1-2; clone size: many; D gene: NA; V gene: TRBV6-6
CDR3 protein: CASSLVVGGAGELFF; CDR3 DNA: TGTGCCAGCAGCTTAGTGGTGGGGGGGGCCGGGGAGCTGTTTTTT; J gene: TRBJ2-2; clone size: NA; D gene: TRBD2; V gene: TRBV7-8
CDR3 protein: CASSLVRDSWADTQYF; CDR3 DNA: TGTGCCAGCAGCTTGGTCCGGGACAGTTGGGCAGATACGCAGTATTTT; J gene: TRBJ2-3; clone size: NA; D gene: TRBD1; V gene: TRBV5-5
CDR3 protein: CSVDQDGYTF; CDR3 DNA: TGCAGCGTTGATCAGGATGGCTACACCTTC; J gene: TRBJ1-2; clone size: many; D gene: NA; V gene: TRBV29-1
CDR3 protein: CASSLVHGQGEKAFF; CDR3 DNA: TGTGCCAGCTCACTAGTTCATGGACAGGGGGAAAAAGCTTTCTTT; J gene: TRBJ1-1; clone size: NA; D gene: TRBD1; V gene: TRBV18
CDR3 protein: CSVEGRYGNQPQHF; CDR3 DNA: TGCAGCGTTGAGGGACGGTACGGCAATCAGCCCCAGCATTTT; J gene: TRBJ1-5; clone size: many; D gene: NA; V gene: TRBV29-1
CDR3 protein: CAISVGGVNSPLHF; CDR3 DNA: TGTGCCATCAGTGTAGGAGGGGTAAATTCACCCCTCCACTTT; J gene: TRBJ1-6; clone size: few; D gene: NA; V gene: TRBV10-3
CDR3 protein: CASSLSRDRANTNYGYTF; CDR3 DNA: TGTGCCAGCAGCCTGAGCCGGGACAGGGCAAATACTAACTATGGCTACACCTTC; J gene: TRBJ1-2; clone size: NA; D gene: TRBD1; V gene: TRBV5-4
CDR3 protein: CSVGDDYGYTF; CDR3 DNA: TGCAGCGTGGGGGACGACTATGGCTACACCTTC; J gene: TRBJ1-2; clone size: few; D gene: NA; V gene: TRBV29-1
CDR3 protein: CASSLAYSNQPQHF; CDR3 DNA: TGTGCCAGCAGCCTGGCCTATAGCAATCAGCCCCAGCATTTT; J gene: TRBJ1-5; clone size: NA; D gene: NA; V gene: TRBV5-6
CDR3 protein: CASRRPRLAGIDTGELFF; CDR3 DNA: TGTGCCAGCCGACGTCCGAGACTAGCGGGGATAGACACCGGGGAGCTGTTTTTT; J gene: TRBJ2-2; clone size: NA; D gene: TRBD2; V gene: TRBV11-2
CDR3 protein: CASSAPGGNYGYTF; CDR3 DNA: TGTGCCAGCAGTGCCCCAGGGGGCAACTATGGCTACACCTTC; J gene: TRBJ1-2; clone size: NA; D gene: TRBD1; V gene: TRBV12-3/TRBV12-4
CDR3 protein: CSASGRVGEQYF; CDR3 DNA: TGCAGTGCTAGCGGGAGGGTGGGTGAGCAGTACTTC; J gene: TRBJ2-7; clone size: few; D gene: TRBD2; V gene: TRBV20-1
CDR3 protein: CASSAMGSERARGNTIYF; CDR3 DNA: TGTGCCAGCAGCGCTATGGGGAGCGAAAGGGCGCGTGGAAACACCATATATTTT; J gene: TRBJ1-3; clone size: NA; D gene: NA; V gene: TRBV27
CDR3 protein: CASSVVEQGNEQFF; CDR3 DNA: TGTGCCAGCAGCGTAGTTGAGCAGGGCAATGAGCAGTTCTTC; J gene: TRBJ2-1; clone size: NA; D gene: NA; V gene: TRBV9
CDR3 protein: CASSTNSNEQFF; CDR3 DNA: TGTGCCAGCAGTACCAACAGTAATGAGCAGTTCTTC; J gene: TRBJ2-1; clone size: NA; D gene: NA; V gene: TRBV27
CDR3 protein: CSVEWASGQPQHF; CDR3 DNA: TGCAGCGTTGAGTGGGCGTCGGGTCAGCCCCAGCATTTT; J gene: TRBJ1-5; clone size: NA; D gene: NA; V gene: TRBV29-1
CDR3 protein: CASSDPDGAGYTF; CDR3 DNA: TGTGCCAGCAGTGATCCGGACGGGGCTGGCTACACCTTC; J gene: TRBJ1-2; clone size: NA; D gene: NA; V gene: TRBV25-1
CDR3 protein: CASSIVGGDIQYF; CDR3 DNA: TGTGCCAGTAGTATAGTCGGGGGGGACATTCAGTACTTC; J gene: TRBJ2-4; clone size: few; D gene: TRBD2; V gene: TRBV19
CDR3 protein: CSVAGTSGGFYNEQFF; CDR3 DNA: TGCAGCGTTGCTGGGACTAGCGGGGGTTTCTACAATGAGCAGTTCTTC; J gene: TRBJ2-1; clone size: few; D gene: TRBD2; V gene: TRBV29-1
CDR3 protein: CASSLVGSRDNEQFF; CDR3 DNA: TGCGCCAGCAGCTTGGTTGGAAGCAGGGACAATGAGCAGTTCTTC; J gene: TRBJ2-1; clone size: NA; D gene: NA; V gene: TRBV5-1
CDR3 protein: CASSLWRQALGNEQFF; CDR3 DNA: TGTGCCAGCAGCTTATGGAGGCAGGCCCTGGGGAATGAGCAGTTCTTC; J gene: TRBJ2-1; clone size: NA; D gene: NA; V gene: TRBV7-2
CDR3 protein: CASSKGISLPVPYGYTF; CDR3 DNA: TGTGCCAGCAGCAAAGGGATTAGTCTACCCGTACCCTATGGCTACACCTTC; J gene: TRBJ1-2; clone size: NA; D gene: NA; V gene: TRBV21-1
CDR3 protein: CASSYSSREGSRDTQYF; CDR3 DNA: TGTGCCAGCAGTTACTCTTCGCGGGAGGGGAGTCGAGATACGCAGTATTTT; J gene: TRBJ2-3; clone size: few; D gene: TRBD2; V gene: TRBV6-5
CDR3 protein: CSASPGGTQAFF; CDR3 DNA: TGCAGTGCTAGCCCGGGGGGAACGCAAGCTTTCTTT; J gene: TRBJ1-1; clone size: NA; D gene: NA; V gene: TRBV20-1
CDR3 protein: CASSIAGGIYNEQFF; CDR3 DNA: TGTGCCAGCAGCATAGCGGGAGGGATCTACAATGAGCAGTTCTTC; J gene: TRBJ2-1; clone size: NA; D gene: TRBD2; V gene: TRBV7-2
CDR3 protein: CASSFGVSGELFF; CDR3 DNA: TGTGCCAGCAGTTTTGGAGTTTCCGGGGAGCTGTTTTTT; J gene: TRBJ2-2; clone size: few; D gene: NA; V gene: TRBV12-3/TRBV12-4
CDR3 protein: CASNTLGASYQPQHF; CDR3 DNA: TGTGCCAGCAATACCCTGGGGGCTTCTTATCAGCCCCAGCATTTT; J gene: TRBJ1-5; clone size: many; D gene: NA; V gene: TRBV19
CDR3 protein: CASSLDLGRGLNTEAFF; CDR3 DNA: TGTGCCAGCAGCTTAGATTTGGGAAGAGGTTTGAACACTGAAGCTTTCTTT; J gene: TRBJ1-1; clone size: NA; D gene: NA; V gene: TRBV13
CDR3 protein: CSASFRQVATDTQYF; CDR3 DNA: TGCAGTGCTTCCTTCCGACAGGTTGCTACAGATACGCAGTATTTT; J gene: TRBJ2-3; clone size: NA; D gene: NA; V gene: TRBV20-1